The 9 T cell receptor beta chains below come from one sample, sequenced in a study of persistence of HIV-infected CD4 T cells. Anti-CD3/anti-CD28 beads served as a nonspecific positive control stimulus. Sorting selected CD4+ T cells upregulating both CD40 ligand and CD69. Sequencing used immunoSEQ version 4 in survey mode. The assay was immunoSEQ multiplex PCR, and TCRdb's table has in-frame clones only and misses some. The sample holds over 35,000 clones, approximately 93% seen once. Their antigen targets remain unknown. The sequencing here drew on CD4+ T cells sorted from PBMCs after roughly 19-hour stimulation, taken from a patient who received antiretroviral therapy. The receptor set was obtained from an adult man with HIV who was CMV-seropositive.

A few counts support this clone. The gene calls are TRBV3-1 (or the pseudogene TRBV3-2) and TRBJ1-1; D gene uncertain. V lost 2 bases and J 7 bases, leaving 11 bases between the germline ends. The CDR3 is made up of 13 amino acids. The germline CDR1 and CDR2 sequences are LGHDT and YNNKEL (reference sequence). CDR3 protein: CASSQSSGGEAFF. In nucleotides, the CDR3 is TGTGCCAGCAGCCAATCTTCGGGAGGTGAAGCTTTCTTT.

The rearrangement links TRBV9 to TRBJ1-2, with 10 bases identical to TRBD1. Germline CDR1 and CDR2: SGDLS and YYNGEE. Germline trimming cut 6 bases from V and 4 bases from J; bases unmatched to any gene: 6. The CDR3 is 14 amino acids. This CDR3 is CASTVGTGVYGYTF. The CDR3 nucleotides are TGTGCCAGCACTGTAGGGACAGGGGTCTATGGCTACACCTTC.

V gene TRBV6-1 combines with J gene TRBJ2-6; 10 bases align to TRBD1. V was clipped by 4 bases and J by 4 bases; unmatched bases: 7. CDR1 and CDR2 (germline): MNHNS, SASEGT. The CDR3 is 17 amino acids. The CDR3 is CASSVPGQGSGANVLTF. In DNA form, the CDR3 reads TGTGCCAGCAGTGTCCCGGGACAGGGGTCCGGGGCCAACGTCCTGACTTTC.

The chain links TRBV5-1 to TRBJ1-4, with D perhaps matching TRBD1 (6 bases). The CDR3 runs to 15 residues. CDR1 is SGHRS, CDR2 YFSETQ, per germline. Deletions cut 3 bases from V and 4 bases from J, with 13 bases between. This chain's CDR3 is CASSSSQGLNEKLFF. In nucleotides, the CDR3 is TGCGCCAGCAGCTCCTCACAGGGACTTAATGAAAAACTGTTTTTT.

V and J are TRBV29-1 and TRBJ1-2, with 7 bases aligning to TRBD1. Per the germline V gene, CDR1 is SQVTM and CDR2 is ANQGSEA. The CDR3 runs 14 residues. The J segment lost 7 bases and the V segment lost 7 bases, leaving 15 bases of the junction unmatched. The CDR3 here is CSAGQPPVVGGYTF. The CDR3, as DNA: TGCAGCGCGGGACAGCCCCCCGTCGTAGGTGGCTACACCTTC.

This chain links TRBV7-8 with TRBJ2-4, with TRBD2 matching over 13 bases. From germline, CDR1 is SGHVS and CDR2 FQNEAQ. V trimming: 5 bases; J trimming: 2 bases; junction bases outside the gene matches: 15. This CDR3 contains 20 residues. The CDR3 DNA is TGTGCCAGCAGCCTACCATCTACTAGCGGGGGGGCCCTATCCAAAAACATTCAGTACTTC. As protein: CASSLPSTSGGALSKNIQYF.

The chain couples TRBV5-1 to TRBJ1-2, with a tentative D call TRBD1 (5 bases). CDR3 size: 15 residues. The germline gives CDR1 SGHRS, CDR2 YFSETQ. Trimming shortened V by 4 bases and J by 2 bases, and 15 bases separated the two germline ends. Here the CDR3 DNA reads TGCGCCAGCAGCACCCTTGGGGCAGTAAACTATGGCTACACCTTC. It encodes CASSTLGAVNYGYTF.

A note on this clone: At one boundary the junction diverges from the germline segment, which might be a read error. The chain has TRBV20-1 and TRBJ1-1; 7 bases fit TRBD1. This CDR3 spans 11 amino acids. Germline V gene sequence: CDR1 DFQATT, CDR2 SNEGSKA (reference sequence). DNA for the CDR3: TGTTTGACAGGGTCGACCACTGAAGCTTTCTTT. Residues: CLTGSTTEAFF.

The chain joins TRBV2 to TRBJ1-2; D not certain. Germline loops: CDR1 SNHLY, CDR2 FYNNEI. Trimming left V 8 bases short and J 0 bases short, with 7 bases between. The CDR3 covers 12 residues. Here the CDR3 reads CASLSSNYGYTF. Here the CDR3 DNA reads TGTGCCAGCCTTAGTTCTAACTATGGCTACACCTTC.